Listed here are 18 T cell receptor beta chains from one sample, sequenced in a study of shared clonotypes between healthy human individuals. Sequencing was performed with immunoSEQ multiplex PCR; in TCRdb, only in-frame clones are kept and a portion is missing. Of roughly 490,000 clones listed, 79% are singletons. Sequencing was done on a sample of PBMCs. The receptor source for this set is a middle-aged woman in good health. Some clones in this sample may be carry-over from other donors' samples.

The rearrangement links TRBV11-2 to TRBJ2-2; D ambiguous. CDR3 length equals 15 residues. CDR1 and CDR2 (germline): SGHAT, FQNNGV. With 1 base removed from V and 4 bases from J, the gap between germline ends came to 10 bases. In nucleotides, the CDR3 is TGTGCCAGCAGCTTAGGTGGGCATAGCACCGGGGAGCTGTTTTTT. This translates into CASSLGGHSTGELFF.

The CDR3, as DNA: TGTGCCAGCAGCCCGGACAGGGCGAGTCAGCCCCAGCATTTT. This gives the protein CASSPDRASQPQHF. The chain recombines TRBV2 with TRBJ1-5; 8 nucleotides match TRBD1. CDR3 length: 14 residues. Unmatched junction bases numbered 7, after V lost 6 bases and J lost 6 bases. Germline V gene data show CDR1 as SNHLY and CDR2 as FYNNEI. Together with reference TRBV2 and TRBJ1-5, the CDR3 gives the full variable domain: EPEVTQTPSHQVTQMGQEVILRCVPISNHLYFYWYRQILGQKVEFLVSFYNNEISEKSEIFDDQFSVERPDGSNFTLKIRSTKLEDSAMYFCASSPDRASQPQHFGDGTRLSIL.

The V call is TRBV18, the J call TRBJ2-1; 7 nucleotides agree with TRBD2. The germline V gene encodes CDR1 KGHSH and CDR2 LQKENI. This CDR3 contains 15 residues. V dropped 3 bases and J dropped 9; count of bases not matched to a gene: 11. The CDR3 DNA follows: TGTGCCAGCTCACCCGCGTGGGCTAGCGGCAGTGAGCAGTTCTTC. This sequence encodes CASSPAWASGSEQFF. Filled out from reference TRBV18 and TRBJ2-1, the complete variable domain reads NAGVMQNPRHLVRRRGQEARLRCSPMKGHSHVYWYRQLPEEGLKFMVYLQKENIIDESGMPKERFSAEFPKEGPSILRIQQVVRGDSAAYFCASSPAWASGSEQFFGPGTRLTVL.

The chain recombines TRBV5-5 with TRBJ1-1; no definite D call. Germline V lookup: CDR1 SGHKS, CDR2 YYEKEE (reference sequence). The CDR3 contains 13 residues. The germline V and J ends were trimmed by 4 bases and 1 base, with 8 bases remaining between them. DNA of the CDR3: TGTGCCAGCAGCCACACTTGGAACACTGAAGCTTTCTTT. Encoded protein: CASSHTWNTEAFF. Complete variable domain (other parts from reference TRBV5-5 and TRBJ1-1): DAGVTQSPTHLIKTRGQQVTLRCSPISGHKSVSWYQQVLGQGPQFIFQYYEKEERGRGNFPDRFSARQFPNYSSELNVNALLLGDSALYLCASSHTWNTEAFFGQGTRLTVV.

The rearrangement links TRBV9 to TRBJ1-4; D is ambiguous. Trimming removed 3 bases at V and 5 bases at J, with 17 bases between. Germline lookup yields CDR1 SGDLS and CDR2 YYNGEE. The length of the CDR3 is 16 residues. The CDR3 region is CASSASSGSANEKLFF. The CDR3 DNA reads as TGTGCCAGCAGCGCCAGCAGTGGCAGTGCGAATGAAAAACTGTTTTTT.

Here the CDR3 reads CATSRNLIFVGGEETQYF. The CDR3 DNA is TGTGCCACCAGTCGGAACCTTATTTTTGTGGGAGGGGAAGAGACCCAGTACTTC. The V gene is TRBV15, the J gene TRBJ2-5; 7 bases are shared with TRBD2. Germline CDR1 LNHNV, CDR2 YYDKDF (reference sequence). The V segment lost 6 bases and the J segment 3 bases; nucleotides outside the gene matches: 19. The CDR3 sequence is 18 residues long.

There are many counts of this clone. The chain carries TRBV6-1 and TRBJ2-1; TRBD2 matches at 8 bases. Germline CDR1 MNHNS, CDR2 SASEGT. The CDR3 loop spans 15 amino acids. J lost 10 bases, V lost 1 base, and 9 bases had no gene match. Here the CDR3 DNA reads TGTGCCAGCAGTGAAGAGGCTAGCGGGCCCCCCGAGCAGTTCTTC. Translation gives CASSEEASGPPEQFF.

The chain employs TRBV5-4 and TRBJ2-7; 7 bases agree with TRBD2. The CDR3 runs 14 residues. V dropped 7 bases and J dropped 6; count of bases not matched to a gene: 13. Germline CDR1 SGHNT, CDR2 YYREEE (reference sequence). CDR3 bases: TGTGCCAGCGAACGTACGGGAGGCTCGTCCGAGCAGTACTTC. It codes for CASERTGGSSEQYF.

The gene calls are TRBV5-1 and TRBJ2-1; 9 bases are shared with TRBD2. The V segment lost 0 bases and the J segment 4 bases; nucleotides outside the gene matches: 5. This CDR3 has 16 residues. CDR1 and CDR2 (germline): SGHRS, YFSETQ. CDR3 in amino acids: CASSLGPGLAYNEQFF. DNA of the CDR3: TGCGCCAGCAGCTTGGGCCCGGGACTAGCTTACAATGAGCAGTTCTTC.

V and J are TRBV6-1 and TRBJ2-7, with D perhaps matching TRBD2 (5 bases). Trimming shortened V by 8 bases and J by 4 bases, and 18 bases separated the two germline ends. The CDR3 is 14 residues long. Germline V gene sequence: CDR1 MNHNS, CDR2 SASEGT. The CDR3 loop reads CASDEAGRSYEQYF. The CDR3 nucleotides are TGTGCCAGCGATGAGGCGGGCAGATCTTACGAGCAGTACTTC.

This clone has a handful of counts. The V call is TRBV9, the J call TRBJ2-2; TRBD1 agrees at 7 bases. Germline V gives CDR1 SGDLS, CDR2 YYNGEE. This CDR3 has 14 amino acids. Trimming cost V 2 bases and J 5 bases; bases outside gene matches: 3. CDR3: CASSVTGSTGELFF. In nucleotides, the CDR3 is TGTGCCAGCAGCGTGACAGGGTCGACCGGGGAGCTGTTTTTT.

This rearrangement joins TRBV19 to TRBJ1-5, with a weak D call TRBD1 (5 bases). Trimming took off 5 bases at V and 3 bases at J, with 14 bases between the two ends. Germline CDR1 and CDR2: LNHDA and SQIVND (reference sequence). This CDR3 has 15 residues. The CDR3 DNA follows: TGTGCCAGTAGTCCCTTTTCGGACAACAATCAGCCCCAGCATTTT. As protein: CASSPFSDNNQPQHF.

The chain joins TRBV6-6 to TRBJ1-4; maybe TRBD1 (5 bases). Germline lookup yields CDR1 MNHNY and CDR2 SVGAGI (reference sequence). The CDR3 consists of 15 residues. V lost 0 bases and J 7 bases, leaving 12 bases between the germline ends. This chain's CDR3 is CASSYSTQGGEKLFF. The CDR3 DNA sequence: TGTGCCAGCAGTTACTCGACCCAGGGTGGTGAAAAACTGTTTTTT.

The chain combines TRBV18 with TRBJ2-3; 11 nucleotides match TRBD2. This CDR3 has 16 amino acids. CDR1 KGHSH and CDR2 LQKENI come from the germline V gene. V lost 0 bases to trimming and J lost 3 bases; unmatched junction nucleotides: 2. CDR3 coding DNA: TGTGCCAGCTCACCACCTTCTAGCGGGAGGACAGATACGCAGTATTTT. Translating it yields CASSPPSSGRTDTQYF.

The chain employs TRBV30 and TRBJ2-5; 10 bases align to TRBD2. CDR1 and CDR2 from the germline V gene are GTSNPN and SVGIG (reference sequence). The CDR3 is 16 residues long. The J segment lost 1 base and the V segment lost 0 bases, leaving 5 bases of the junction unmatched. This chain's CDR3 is CAWSVGLAGVQETQYF. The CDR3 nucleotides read TGTGCCTGGAGTGTAGGGCTAGCGGGAGTCCAAGAGACCCAGTACTTC. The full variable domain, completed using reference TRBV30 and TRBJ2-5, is SQTIHQWPATLVQPVGSPLSLECTVEGTSNPNLYWYRQAAGRGLQLLFYSVGIGQISSEVPQNLSASRPQDRQFILSSKKLLLSDSGFYLCAWSVGLAGVQETQYFGPGTRLLVL.

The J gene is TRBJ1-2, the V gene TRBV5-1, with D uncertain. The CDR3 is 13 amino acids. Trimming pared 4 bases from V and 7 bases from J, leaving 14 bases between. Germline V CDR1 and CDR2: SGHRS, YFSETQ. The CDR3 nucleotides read TGCGCCAGCAGCCCTTTGGGTGGGTCTGGCTACACCTTC. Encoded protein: CASSPLGGSGYTF.

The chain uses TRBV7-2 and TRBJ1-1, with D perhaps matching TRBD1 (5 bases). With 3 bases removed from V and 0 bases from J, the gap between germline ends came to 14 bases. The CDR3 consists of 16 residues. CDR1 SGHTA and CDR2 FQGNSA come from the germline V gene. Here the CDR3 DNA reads TGTGCCAGCAGCTTCAGCTGGGGCGTCATGAACACTGAAGCTTTCTTT. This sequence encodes CASSFSWGVMNTEAFF.

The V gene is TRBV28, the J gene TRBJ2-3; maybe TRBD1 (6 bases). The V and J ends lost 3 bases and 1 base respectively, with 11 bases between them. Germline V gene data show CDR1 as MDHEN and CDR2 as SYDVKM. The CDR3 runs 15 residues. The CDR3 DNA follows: TGTGCCAGCAGTTTTGGTGAGGGGGGCACAGATACGCAGTATTTT. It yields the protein CASSFGEGGTDTQYF.